This T cell receptor (beta chain) was observed in a study of blood T cell repertoires in COVID-19 (dated by TCRdb to the early 2020s). About the investigation overall: Samples covering the acute and convalescent phases of COVID-19 were provided by collaborators in the United States, Italy and Spain. The material from the prospective study consisted of cDNA or gDNA derived from T cells, B-cell-depleted T cells, or PBMCs. Subjects who had been exposed to COVID-19, were actively infected with it, or had recovered from it provided the deeply sampled blood TCRbeta repertoires that made up the dataset. A freely available public database, intended as a resource for researchers studying the immune response to SARS-CoV-2, is where the repertoires were released. Samples were obtained from the ongoing ImmuneRACE study (first 160 participants) and from about 1,300 subjects provided by 6 global collaborators. The sample metadata nearly always contained a de-identified subject ID, COVID-19 status, age in years and sex. Where available, HLA class I and class II types were obtained from metadata supplied by the sample provider rather than from assay-based typing.

Collaborating institutions collected whole blood in K2EDTA tubes following their own protocols. For TCRbeta analysis, collaborator samples were shipped as frozen whole blood, as isolated PBMCs, or as DNA extracted from either sample type. TCRbeta CDR3 regions were amplified from genomic DNA by means of the immunoSEQ Assay, a bias-controlled multiplex PCR. On the authors' methods: Nucleated cell counts per sample were estimated from amplification of reference gene primers within the assay. To quantify the absolute abundance of each unique TCRbeta CDR3 rearrangement, sequence reads were collapsed and filtered. For each sample, productive Simpson clonality was calculated as the square root of Simpson's diversity index over productive rearrangements. The table comes from immuneACCESS by way of TCRdb, which keeps in-frame sequences with V and J called. Part of the clones is missing from these tables; in studies checked, under half for an unresolved V gene and the rest for unknown reasons. For V, J and clone size, that table is used; D and trimming come from the DNA. Recorded for this sample are roughly 25,000 clones; almost 90% of them occurred a single time. The top ten clonotypes cover around 7.6% of the sample.

Details on this clone: Its target antigen remains unknown. No much larger clone is present one base from it, and per-base qualities are unavailable.

Overall study outcomes, separate from this receptor: How much clinical and demographic metadata was included differed by source and by participant, and the metadata was provided uncurated.

The CDR3 starts with the cysteine, ends with the phenylalanine, and has 15 residues. The kept DNA is CDR3 alone, 45 bases in frame from the first base. The V end loses 6 bases and the J end loses 6 bases, and a stretch of 17 bases separates them. Via the germline V gene (reference sequence), CDR1 is LNHDA and CDR2 SQIVND. What was sequenced was peripheral blood. The rearrangement joined TRBV19 to TRBJ2-2; too little of a D gene remains to name it. This TCR came from a human donor in a cohort sampled during active COVID-19. The CDR3: CASRIRQLGPGELFF. The DNA sequence follows: TGTGCCAGTAGGATTAGGCAGCTTGGGCCCGGGGAGCTGTTTTTT.